This T cell receptor beta chain was identified during a study of identical twins. TCRdb reprocessed the 5' RACE reads via MiXCR and lists one record per CDR3 protein. Of 1.5 million to 2 million distinct CDR3 sequences listed, under 35% were seen once; the top ten hold under 0.35%. The CDR3 totals 15 residues. Trimming removed 5 bases at V and 5 bases at J, with 17 bases between. CDR1 PRHDT and CDR2 FYEKMQ come from the germline V gene (reference sequence). Remarks on this clonotype: The antigen is undetermined.

General study points: While abundant cord blood beta clonotypes carried fewer insertions, memory repertoires showed no such pattern.

The chain carries TRBV13 and TRBJ2-3; D may be TRBD2 (6 bases). Sequenced: cord blood. This TCR came from a newborn girl in good health. CDR3 DNA sequence: TGTGCCAGCAGCGGGCGGGGCCGCCGGCGAGATACGCAGTATTTT. Translating it yields CASSGRGRRRDTQYF.